This TCR beta chain was profiled in a study of blood T cell repertoires in COVID-19. Study summary: Acute-phase and convalescent COVID-19 samples originated in the United States, Italy and Spain.

CDR3 length: 15 amino acids. CDR1 and CDR2 (germline): SGHTA, FQGNSA. V was clipped by 5 bases and J by 0 bases, with 11 bases between them. TCRdb's copy holds only in-frame clones and misses some; the assay was immunoSEQ multiplex PCR. This table has about 310,000 clones, roughly 86% appearing once. Sequenced sample: peripheral blood. V gene TRBV7-2 combines with J gene TRBJ1-3, with unresolved D. The source of this sequence is a man between 70 and 80 years old with acute or convalescent COVID-19. CDR3 DNA: TGTGCCAGCAGCCCGACACAGATCTCTGGAAACACCATATATTTT. Protein product: CASSPTQISGNTIYF.